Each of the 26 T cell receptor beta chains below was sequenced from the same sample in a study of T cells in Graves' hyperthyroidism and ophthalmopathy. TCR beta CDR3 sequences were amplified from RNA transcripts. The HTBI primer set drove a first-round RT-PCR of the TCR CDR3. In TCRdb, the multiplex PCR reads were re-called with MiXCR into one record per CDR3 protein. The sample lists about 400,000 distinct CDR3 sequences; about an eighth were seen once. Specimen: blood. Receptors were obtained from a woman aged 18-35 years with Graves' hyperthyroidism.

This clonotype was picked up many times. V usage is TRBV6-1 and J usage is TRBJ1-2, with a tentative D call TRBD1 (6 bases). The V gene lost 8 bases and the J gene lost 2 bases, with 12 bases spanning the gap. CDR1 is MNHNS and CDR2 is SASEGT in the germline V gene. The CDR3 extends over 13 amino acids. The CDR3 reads CASRLGGNYGYTF. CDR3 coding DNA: TGTGCCAGCCGATTAGGGGGGAACTATGGCTACACCTTC.

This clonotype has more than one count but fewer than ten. The CDR3 sequence is CASSQDPSGSFNEQFF. The DNA of the CDR3 is TGCGCCAGCAGCCAAGATCCTAGCGGGAGTTTCAATGAGCAGTTCTTC. V usage is TRBV4-1 and J usage is TRBJ2-1; 10 nucleotides line up with TRBD2. Germline V gives CDR1 MGHRA, CDR2 YSYEKL. The CDR3 is 16 residues long. The ends lost 0 bases at V and 6 bases at J; junction bases unmatched: 5.

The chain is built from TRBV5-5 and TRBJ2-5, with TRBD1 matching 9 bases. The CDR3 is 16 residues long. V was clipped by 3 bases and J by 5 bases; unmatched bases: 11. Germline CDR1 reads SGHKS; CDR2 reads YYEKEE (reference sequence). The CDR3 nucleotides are TGTGCCAGCAGCTCATCCGGGACAGGGAGTTGGGAGACCCAGTACTTC. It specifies CASSSSGTGSWETQYF.

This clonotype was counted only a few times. The CDR3 region is CASSLAGTSGNYEQYF. CDR3 bases: TGTGCCAGCAGCTTAGCCGGGACTAGCGGGAACTACGAGCAGTACTTC. The chain uses TRBV11-2 and TRBJ2-7, with TRBD2 identical over 13 bases. This CDR3 spans 16 amino acids. Germline CDR1 SGHAT, CDR2 FQNNGV. V gave up 1 base and J gave up 3 bases; unmatched junction bases: 3.

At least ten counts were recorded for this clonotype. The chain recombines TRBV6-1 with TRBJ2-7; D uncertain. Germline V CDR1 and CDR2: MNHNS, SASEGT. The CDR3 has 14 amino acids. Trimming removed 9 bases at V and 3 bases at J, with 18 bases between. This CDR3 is CASSVQSPFYEQYF. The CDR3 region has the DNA TGTGCCAGTTCTGTTCAGTCACCCTTCTACGAGCAGTACTTC.

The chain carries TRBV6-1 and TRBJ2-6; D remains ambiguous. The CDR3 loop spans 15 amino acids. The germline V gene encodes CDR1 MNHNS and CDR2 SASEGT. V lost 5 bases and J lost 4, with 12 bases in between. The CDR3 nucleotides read TGTGCCAGCAGTCAACCGAAGGCCGGGGCCAACGTCCTGACTTTC. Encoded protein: CASSQPKAGANVLTF.

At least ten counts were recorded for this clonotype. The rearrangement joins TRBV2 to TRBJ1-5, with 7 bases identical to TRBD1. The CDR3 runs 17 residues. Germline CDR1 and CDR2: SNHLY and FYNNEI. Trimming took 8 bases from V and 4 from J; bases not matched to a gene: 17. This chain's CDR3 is CASRLGTRQGANQPQHF. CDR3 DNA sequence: TGTGCCAGCCGACTAGGAACCAGACAGGGCGCAAATCAGCCCCAGCATTTT.

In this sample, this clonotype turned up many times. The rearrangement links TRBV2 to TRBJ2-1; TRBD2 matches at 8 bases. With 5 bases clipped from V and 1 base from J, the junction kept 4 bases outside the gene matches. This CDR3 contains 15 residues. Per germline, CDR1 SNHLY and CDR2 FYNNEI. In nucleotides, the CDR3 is TGTGCCAGCAGTCCGACTAGCGCTTCCTACAATGAGCAGTTCTTC. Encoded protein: CASSPTSASYNEQFF.

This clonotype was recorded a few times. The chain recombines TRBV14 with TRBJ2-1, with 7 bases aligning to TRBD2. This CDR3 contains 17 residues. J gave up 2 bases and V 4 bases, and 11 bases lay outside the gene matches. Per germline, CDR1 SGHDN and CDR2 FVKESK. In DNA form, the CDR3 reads TGTGCCAGCAGCCCTAAGCGGAAGCGGGGAGCCTACAATGAGCAGTTCTTC. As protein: CASSPKRKRGAYNEQFF.

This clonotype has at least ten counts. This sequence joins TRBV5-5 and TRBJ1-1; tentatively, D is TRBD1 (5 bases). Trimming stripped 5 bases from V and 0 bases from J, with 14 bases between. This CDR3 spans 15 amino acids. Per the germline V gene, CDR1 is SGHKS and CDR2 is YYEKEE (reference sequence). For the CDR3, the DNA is TGTGCCAGCAGGATACGGACAAGCATGAACACTGAAGCTTTCTTT. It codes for CASRIRTSMNTEAFF.

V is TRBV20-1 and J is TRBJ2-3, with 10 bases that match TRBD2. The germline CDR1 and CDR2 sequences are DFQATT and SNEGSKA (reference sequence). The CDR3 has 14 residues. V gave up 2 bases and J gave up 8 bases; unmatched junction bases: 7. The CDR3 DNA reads TGCAGTGCTAGACTAGCGGGAGATCTACCTACGCAGTATTTT. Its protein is CSARLAGDLPTQYF.

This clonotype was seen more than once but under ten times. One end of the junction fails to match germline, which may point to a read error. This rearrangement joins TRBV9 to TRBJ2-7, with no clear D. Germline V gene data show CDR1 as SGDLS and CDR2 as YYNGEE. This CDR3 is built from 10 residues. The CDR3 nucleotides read TGTGCCAGCGGTATGTACGAGCTGTACTTC. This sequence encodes CASGMYELYF.

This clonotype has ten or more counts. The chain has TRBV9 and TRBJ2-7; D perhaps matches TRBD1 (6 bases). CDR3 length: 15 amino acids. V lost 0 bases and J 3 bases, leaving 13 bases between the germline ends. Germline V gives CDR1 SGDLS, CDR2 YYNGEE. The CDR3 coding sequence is TGTGCCAGCAGCGTAGTTTGGGCAGGGGACTACGAGCAGTACTTC. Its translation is CASSVVWAGDYEQYF.

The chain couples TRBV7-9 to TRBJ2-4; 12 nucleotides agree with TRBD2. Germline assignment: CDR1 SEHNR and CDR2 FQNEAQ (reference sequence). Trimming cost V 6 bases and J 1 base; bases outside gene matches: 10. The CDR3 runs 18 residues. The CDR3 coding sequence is TGTGCCAGCAGGCCACTAGCGGGAGGCCCTGACGCCAAAAACATTCAGTACTTC. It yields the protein CASRPLAGGPDAKNIQYF.

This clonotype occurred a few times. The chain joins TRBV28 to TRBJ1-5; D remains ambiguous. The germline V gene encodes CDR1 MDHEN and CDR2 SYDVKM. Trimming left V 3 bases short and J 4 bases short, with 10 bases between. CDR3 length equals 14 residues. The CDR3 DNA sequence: TGTGCCAGCAGTTTCAGACGGGCGAATCAGCCCCAGCATTTT. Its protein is CASSFRRANQPQHF. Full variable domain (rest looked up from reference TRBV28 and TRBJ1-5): DVKVTQSSRYLVKRTGEKVFLECVQDMDHENMFWYRQDPGLGLRLIYFSYDVKMKEKGDIPEGYSVSREKKERFSLILESASTNQTSMYLCASSFRRANQPQHFGDGTRLSIL.

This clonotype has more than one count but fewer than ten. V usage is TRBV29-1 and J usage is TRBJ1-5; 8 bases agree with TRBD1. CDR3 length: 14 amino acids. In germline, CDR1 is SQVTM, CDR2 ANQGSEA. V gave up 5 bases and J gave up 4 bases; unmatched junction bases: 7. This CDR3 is CSVSGQGWNQPQHF. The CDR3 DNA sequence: TGCAGCGTTTCTGGACAGGGTTGGAATCAGCCCCAGCATTTT.

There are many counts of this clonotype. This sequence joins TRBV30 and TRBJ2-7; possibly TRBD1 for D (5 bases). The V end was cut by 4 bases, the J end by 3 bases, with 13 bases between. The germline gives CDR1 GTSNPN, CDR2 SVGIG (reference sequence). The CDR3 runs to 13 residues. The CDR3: CAWNKGVRYEQYF. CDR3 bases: TGTGCCTGGAACAAAGGGGTCCGCTACGAGCAGTACTTC.

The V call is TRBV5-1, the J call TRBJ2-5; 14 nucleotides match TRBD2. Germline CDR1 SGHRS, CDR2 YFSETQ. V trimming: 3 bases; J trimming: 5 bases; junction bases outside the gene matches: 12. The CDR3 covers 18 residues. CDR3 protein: CASSWAGTSGSYVETQYF. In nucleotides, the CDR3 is TGCGCCAGCAGCTGGGCCGGGACTAGCGGGAGTTATGTCGAGACCCAGTACTTC. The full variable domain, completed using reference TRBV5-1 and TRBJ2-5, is KAGVTQTPRYLIKTRGQQVTLSCSPISGHRSVSWYQQTPGQGLQFLFEYFSETQRNKGNFPGRFSGRQFSNSRSEMNVSTLELGDSALYLCASSWAGTSGSYVETQYFGPGTRLLVL.

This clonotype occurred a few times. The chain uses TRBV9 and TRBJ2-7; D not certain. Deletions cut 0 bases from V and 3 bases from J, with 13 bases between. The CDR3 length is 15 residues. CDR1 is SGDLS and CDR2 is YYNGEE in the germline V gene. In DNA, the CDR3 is TGTGCCAGCAGCGTAGGGTGGGGTAGTAGCTACGAGCAGTACTTC. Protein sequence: CASSVGWGSSYEQYF.

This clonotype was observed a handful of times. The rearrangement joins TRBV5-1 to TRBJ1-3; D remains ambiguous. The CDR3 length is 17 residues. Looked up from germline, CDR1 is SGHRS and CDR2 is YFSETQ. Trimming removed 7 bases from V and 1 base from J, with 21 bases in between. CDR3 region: CASRGSHRPGSGNTIYF. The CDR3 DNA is TGCGCCAGCCGGGGTAGCCATCGGCCTGGGTCTGGAAACACCATATATTTT.

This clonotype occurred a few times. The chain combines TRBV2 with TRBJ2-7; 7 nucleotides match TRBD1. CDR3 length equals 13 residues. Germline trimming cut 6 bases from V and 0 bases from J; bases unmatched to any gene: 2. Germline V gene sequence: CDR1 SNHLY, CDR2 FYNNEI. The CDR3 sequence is CASRGTDSYEQYF. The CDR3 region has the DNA TGTGCCAGCAGAGGGACAGACTCCTACGAGCAGTACTTC.

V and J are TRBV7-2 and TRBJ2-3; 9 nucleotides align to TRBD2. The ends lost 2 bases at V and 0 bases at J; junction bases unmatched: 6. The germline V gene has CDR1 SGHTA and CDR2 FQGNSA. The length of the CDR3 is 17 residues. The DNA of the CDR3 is TGTGCCAGCAGCTTATGGGGCGGGAGGGCCAGCACAGATACGCAGTATTTT. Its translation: CASSLWGGRASTDTQYF.

The CDR3 bases are TGTGCCAGCAGTTCCTATCGGACAGGCCCCTACGAGCAGTACTTC. Translated: CASSSYRTGPYEQYF. The rearrangement joins TRBV28 to TRBJ2-7, with 7 positions matching TRBD1. Germline V gene lookup returns CDR1 MDHEN and CDR2 SYDVKM. This CDR3 is 15 amino acids long. J gave up 2 bases and V 4 bases, and 8 bases lay outside the gene matches.

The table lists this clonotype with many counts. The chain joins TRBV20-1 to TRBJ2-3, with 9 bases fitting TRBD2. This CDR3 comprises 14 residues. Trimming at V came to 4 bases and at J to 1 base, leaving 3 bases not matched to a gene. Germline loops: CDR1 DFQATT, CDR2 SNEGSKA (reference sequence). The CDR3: CSAMTSGRTDTQYF. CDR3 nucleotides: TGCAGTGCTATGACTAGCGGACGCACAGATACGCAGTATTTT.

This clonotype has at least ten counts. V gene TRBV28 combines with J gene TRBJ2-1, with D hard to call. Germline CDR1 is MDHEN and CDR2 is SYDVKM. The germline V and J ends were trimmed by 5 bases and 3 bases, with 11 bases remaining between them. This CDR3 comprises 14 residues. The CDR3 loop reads CASSPYKDYNEQFF. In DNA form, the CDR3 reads TGTGCCAGCAGTCCTTACAAGGACTACAATGAGCAGTTCTTC.

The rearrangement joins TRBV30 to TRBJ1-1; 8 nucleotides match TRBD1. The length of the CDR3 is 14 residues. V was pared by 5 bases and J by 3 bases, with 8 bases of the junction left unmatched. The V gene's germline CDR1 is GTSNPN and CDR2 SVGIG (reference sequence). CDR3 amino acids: CAWVADRVYTEAFF. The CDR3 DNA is TGTGCCTGGGTCGCGGACAGGGTTTACACTGAAGCTTTCTTT.